The 28 T cell receptor beta chains given below trace back to one sample, sequenced in a study of cytotoxic CD8 clonotypes in ibrutinib-treated CLL. Here immunoSEQ multiplex PCR was the method, and the copy in TCRdb shows in-frame clones only, minus some. Of under 300,000 clones listed, approximately 79% are singletons. The sequencing here drew on PBMCs, taken at disease progression, from a patient treated with ibrutinib. All receptors derive from a human donor with chronic lymphocytic leukemia.

V usage is TRBV29-1 and J usage is TRBJ2-7, with 12 bases identical to TRBD1. Unmatched junction bases numbered 7, after V lost 6 bases and J lost 4 bases. CDR3 length: 14 amino acids. CDR1 and CDR2 (germline): SQVTM, ANQGSEA. This CDR3 is CSVRDRGQGYEQYF. DNA of the CDR3: TGCAGCGTGAGGGACAGGGGGCAAGGATACGAGCAGTACTTC.

This chain joins TRBV27 and TRBJ2-1; TRBD2 matches at 10 bases. Germline V CDR1 and CDR2: MNHEY, SMNVEV (reference sequence). The V and J ends lost 2 bases and 7 bases, in that order; junction bases with no gene match: 2. The CDR3 is 14 amino acids. The CDR3: CASSLTSGKNEQFF. The CDR3 region has the DNA TGTGCCAGCAGTTTAACTAGCGGGAAAAATGAGCAGTTCTTC.

V and J are TRBV6-1 and TRBJ1-5, with D maybe TRBD1 (5 bases). CDR3 length: 13 residues. In germline, CDR1 is MNHNS, CDR2 SASEGT. CDR3 DNA sequence: TGTGCTCTCGGGGGAAACCGGGGGTGGCCCCAGCATTTT. Its protein product is CALGGNRGWPQHF.

The V gene is TRBV19, the J gene TRBJ1-1; the D is unclear. The germline V and J ends were trimmed by 0 bases and 1 base, with 3 bases remaining between them. The CDR3 is 13 residues long. From germline, CDR1 is LNHDA and CDR2 SQIVND (reference sequence). The CDR3 region has the DNA TGTGCCAGTAGTATAGACAGGAACACTGAAGCTTTCTTT. Its protein is CASSIDRNTEAFF.

The chain carries TRBV11-2 and TRBJ2-3; D may be TRBD2 (5 bases). The CDR3 is 15 residues long. The V gene lost 1 base and the J gene lost 2 bases, with 10 bases spanning the gap. Germline CDR1 reads SGHAT; CDR2 reads FQNNGV. Here the CDR3 DNA reads TGTGCCAGCAGCTTAGTATCAGGACTCACAGATACGCAGTATTTT. The encoded protein is CASSLVSGLTDTQYF.

The chain carries TRBV2 and TRBJ1-2; D remains ambiguous. Germline-derived CDR1 and CDR2 are SNHLY and FYNNEI. This CDR3 has 11 amino acids. V was trimmed by 7 bases and J by 6 bases, leaving 9 bases between them. The DNA of the CDR3 is TGTGCCAGCAAATTCGGGGATGGCTACACCTTC. As protein: CASKFGDGYTF.

The chain employs TRBV6-5 and TRBJ1-1; D remains ambiguous. Trimming cost V 3 bases and J 1 base, with 9 bases left between them. From germline, CDR1 is MNHEY and CDR2 SVGAGI. The CDR3 contains 14 residues. The CDR3 nucleotides are TGTGCCAGCAGTTATAATCGCCCGAACACTGAAGCTTTCTTT. It is translated as CASSYNRPNTEAFF.

V usage is TRBV9 and J usage is TRBJ1-4; 9 positions agree with TRBD1. Germline-derived CDR1 and CDR2 are SGDLS and YYNGEE. With 3 bases clipped from V and 5 bases from J, the junction kept 20 bases outside the gene matches. This CDR3 is built from 20 residues. The DNA of the CDR3 is TGTGCCAGCAGCGCTGGGGGGGGACAGGGCGCTTGGTCGGGGAATGAAAAACTGTTTTTT. Its protein product is CASSAGGGQGAWSGNEKLFF.

The rearrangement joins TRBV29-1 to TRBJ2-7, with 7 bases matching TRBD1. Trimming removed 5 bases from V and 0 bases from J; junction bases left unmatched: 7. The CDR3 sequence is 14 residues long. From germline, CDR1 is SQVTM and CDR2 ANQGSEA. CDR3 residues: CSVRQGASSYEQYF. CDR3 in DNA: TGCAGCGTTCGACAGGGCGCGAGCTCCTACGAGCAGTACTTC.

The chain combines TRBV7-8 with TRBJ1-1; TRBD1 might be the D (6 bases). Trimming took off 5 bases at V and 6 bases at J, with 13 bases between the two ends. Germline V gene data show CDR1 as SGHVS and CDR2 as FQNEAQ. The CDR3 sequence is 13 residues long. CDR3 DNA: TGTGCCAGCAGCCGAAACAGGGCTGCTGAAGCTTTCTTT. Protein sequence: CASSRNRAAEAFF.

The chain combines TRBV6-6 with TRBJ2-7; TRBD1 or TRBD2 may be the D gene (6 bases each). V was trimmed by 6 bases and J by 2 bases, leaving 20 bases between them. The CDR3 runs to 16 residues. CDR1 is MNHNY and CDR2 is SVGAGI in the germline V gene (reference sequence). The CDR3 is CASSDWGAGSTYEQYF. CDR3 coding DNA: TGTGCCAGCAGCGACTGGGGGGCAGGGTCTACCTACGAGCAGTACTTC.

The V call is TRBV11-3, the J call TRBJ2-3, with 8 nucleotides matching TRBD2. V gave up 3 bases and J gave up 4 bases; unmatched junction bases: 3. The CDR3 loop spans 14 amino acids. CDR1 and CDR2 (germline): SGHNT, YENEEA. CDR3 DNA sequence: TGTGCCAGCAGCTTGGGACTAGAGGCAGATACGCAGTATTTT. This gives the protein CASSLGLEADTQYF. Filled out from reference TRBV11-3 and TRBJ2-3, the complete variable domain reads EAGVVQSPRYKIIEKKQPVAFWCNPISGHNTLYWYLQNLGQGPELLIRYENEEAVDDSQLPKDRFSAERLKGVDSTLKIQPAELGDSAVYLCASSLGLEADTQYFGPGTRLTVL.

This clone was found once. This sequence joins TRBV7-2 and TRBJ1-2; a weak D match, TRBD1 (6 bases). CDR3 length: 16 amino acids. The ends were cut back, 1 base at V and 4 bases at J, with 16 bases in the middle. From germline, CDR1 is SGHTA and CDR2 FQGNSA. The CDR3 sequence is CASSLVVRQETYGYTF. The CDR3 DNA is TGTGCCAGCAGCTTAGTAGTAAGACAGGAAACCTATGGCTACACCTTC.

V usage is TRBV7-3 and J usage is TRBJ2-1; 8 positions agree with TRBD2. The CDR3 spans 14 residues. From germline, CDR1 is SGHTA and CDR2 FQGTGA. Trimming took 5 bases from V and 8 from J; bases not matched to a gene: 8. Here the CDR3 DNA reads TGTGCCAGCAGCCCCCAGCGGGGGCGTGATGAGCAGTTCTTC. Encoded protein: CASSPQRGRDEQFF.

The rearrangement joins TRBV20-1 to TRBJ1-1, with 9 bases that match TRBD1. The germline gives CDR1 DFQATT, CDR2 SNEGSKA (reference sequence). The V segment lost 6 bases and the J segment 8 bases; nucleotides outside the gene matches: 4. The CDR3 runs to 11 residues. CDR3 DNA: TGCAGTGCGGGGACAGGGCTCGAAGCTTTCTTT. Its protein is CSAGTGLEAFF.

Of note for this clone: Other DNA sequences from this sample encode an identical CDR3 as well. This chain links TRBV9 with TRBJ2-7; possibly TRBD2 for D (6 bases). The CDR3 totals 15 residues. Germline V gives CDR1 SGDLS, CDR2 YYNGEE. V lost 0 bases and J 3 bases, leaving 13 bases between the germline ends. The DNA of the CDR3 is TGTGCCAGCAGCGTAGGTGGAGGGGCACTCTACGAGCAGTACTTC. Translated: CASSVGGGALYEQYF.

The chain uses TRBV10-3 and TRBJ2-5; D ambiguous. The CDR3 runs 11 residues. CDR1 is ENHRY and CDR2 is SYGVKD in the germline V gene. V was shortened by 10 bases and J by 4 bases, with 10 bases between the two germline ends. As DNA, the CDR3 is TGTGCCACTGCACACAGAGAGACCCAGTACTTC. Its protein is CATAHRETQYF.

The sample holds many counts of this clone. This chain connects TRBV28 to TRBJ2-2, with 11 nucleotides matching TRBD2. The germline V gene encodes CDR1 MDHEN and CDR2 SYDVKM. V lost 8 bases and J lost 5; bases outside the gene matches: 10. The CDR3 spans 16 residues. CDR3 sequence: CASLPSLAGVTGELFF. The DNA of the CDR3 is TGTGCCAGCCTGCCCTCACTAGCGGGAGTTACCGGGGAGCTGTTTTTT.

The rearrangement joins TRBV5-1 to TRBJ2-2; TRBD2 matches 8 bases. With 4 bases clipped from V and 5 bases from J, the junction kept 4 bases outside the gene matches. The CDR3 loop spans 14 amino acids. Germline values: CDR1 SGHRS, CDR2 YFSETQ. This CDR3 reads CASSPGTSTGELFF. The CDR3 nucleotides read TGCGCCAGCAGCCCCGGGACTAGTACCGGGGAGCTGTTTTTT.

The chain joins TRBV7-8 to TRBJ2-7; 10 positions match TRBD2. This CDR3 is built from 14 residues. In germline, CDR1 is SGHVS, CDR2 FQNEAQ. V dropped 4 bases and J dropped 7; count of bases not matched to a gene: 7. Here the CDR3 reads CASSSSGSSWEQYF. The CDR3 DNA reads as TGTGCCAGCAGCTCTAGCGGGAGTTCGTGGGAGCAGTACTTC.

This rearrangement joins TRBV7-2 to TRBJ2-1, with 8 positions matching TRBD1. In germline, CDR1 is SGHTA, CDR2 FQGNSA. Trimming cost V 5 bases and J 7 bases; bases outside gene matches: 10. The length of the CDR3 is 15 residues. CDR3 nucleotides: TGTGCCAGCAGCCTAAGACAGGACAGGGTGAATGAGCAGTTCTTC. It yields the protein CASSLRQDRVNEQFF.

The chain is built from TRBV6-6 and TRBJ2-7; 9 bases agree with TRBD2. CDR1 and CDR2 from the germline V gene are MNHNY and SVGAGI (reference sequence). The CDR3 is 15 amino acids. V dropped 7 bases and J dropped 3; count of bases not matched to a gene: 10. The chain's CDR3 is CASNRGGLANYEQYF. For the CDR3, the DNA is TGTGCCAGCAACCGGGGGGGACTAGCTAACTACGAGCAGTACTTC.

J is TRBJ1-5 and V is TRBV7-9; the match to TRBD1 covers 9 bases. Germline V gives CDR1 SEHNR, CDR2 FQNEAQ (reference sequence). The junction had 8 bases not matched to a gene; V was cut back by 1 base and J by 1 base. The CDR3 runs 18 residues. DNA of the CDR3: TGTGCCAGCAGCTTAGGGAGGACAGGGGTGTTGAGCAATCAGCCCCAGCATTTT. Amino acids: CASSLGRTGVLSNQPQHF.

This clone has just a few counts. The gene calls are TRBV11-2 and TRBJ1-2; 7 nucleotides match TRBD1. CDR1 SGHAT and CDR2 FQNNGV come from the germline V gene. This CDR3 is built from 15 residues. V trimming: 0 bases; J trimming: 6 bases; junction bases outside the gene matches: 7. CDR3 DNA sequence: TGTGCCAGCAGCTTAGACCCGACAGGGCGAAATGGCTACACCTTC. Its protein product is CASSLDPTGRNGYTF.

This chain connects TRBV4-1 to TRBJ1-6; D unresolved. Germline V gene data show CDR1 as MGHRA and CDR2 as YSYEKL. With 4 bases removed from V and 0 bases from J, the gap between germline ends came to 19 bases. The CDR3 runs to 19 residues. The CDR3 DNA sequence: TGCGCCAGCAGCCGCCCATTCGGTGGAGAGAGCTCCTATAATTCACCCCTCCACTTT. This encodes CASSRPFGGESSYNSPLHF.

The chain recombines TRBV6-5 with TRBJ1-1; a weak D match, TRBD1 (6 bases). The CDR3 extends over 13 amino acids. The V end was cut by 0 bases, the J end by 7 bases, with 9 bases between. Germline assignment: CDR1 MNHEY and CDR2 SVGAGI. CDR3: CASSYSRGVEAFF. The DNA for the CDR3 is TGTGCCAGCAGTTACTCCAGGGGTGTTGAAGCTTTCTTT.

This chain connects TRBV29-1 to TRBJ2-7, with TRBD1 matching over 10 bases. CDR1 is SQVTM and CDR2 is ANQGSEA in the germline V gene. After removal of 3 bases from V and 4 bases from J, the junction contained 6 bases not matched to a gene. This CDR3 is 14 amino acids long. This chain's CDR3 is CSVDVQDRGYEQYF. The CDR3 DNA follows: TGCAGCGTTGACGTTCAGGACAGGGGGTACGAGCAGTACTTC.

This chain connects TRBV9 to TRBJ1-2, with D unresolved. Trimming left V 3 bases short and J 3 bases short, with 15 bases between. The CDR3 sequence is 15 residues long. The germline gives CDR1 SGDLS, CDR2 YYNGEE. CDR3 sequence reads: CASSAAVGNYYGYTF. For the CDR3, the DNA is TGTGCCAGCAGCGCCGCGGTGGGTAACTACTATGGCTACACCTTC. The full variable domain, in which reference TRBV9 and TRBJ1-2 provide the parts outside the CDR3, is DSGVTQTPKHLITATGQRVTLRCSPRSGDLSVYWYQQSLDQGLQFLIQYYNGEERAKGNILERFSAQQFPDLHSELNLSSLELGDSALYFCASSAAVGNYYGYTFGSGTRLTVV.